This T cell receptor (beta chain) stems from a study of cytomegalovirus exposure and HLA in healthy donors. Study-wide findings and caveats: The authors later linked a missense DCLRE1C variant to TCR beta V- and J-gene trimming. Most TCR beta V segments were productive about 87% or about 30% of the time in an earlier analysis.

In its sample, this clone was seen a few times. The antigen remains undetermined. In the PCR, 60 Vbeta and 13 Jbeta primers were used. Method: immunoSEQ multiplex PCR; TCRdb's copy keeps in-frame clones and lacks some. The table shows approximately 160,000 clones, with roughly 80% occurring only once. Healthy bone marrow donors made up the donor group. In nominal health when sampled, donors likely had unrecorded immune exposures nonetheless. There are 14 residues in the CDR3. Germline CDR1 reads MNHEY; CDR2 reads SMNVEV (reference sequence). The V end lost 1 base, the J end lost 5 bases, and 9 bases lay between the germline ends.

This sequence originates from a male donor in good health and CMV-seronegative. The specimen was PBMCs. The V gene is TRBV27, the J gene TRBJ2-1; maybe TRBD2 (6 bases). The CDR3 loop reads CASSLLWRDNEQFF. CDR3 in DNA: TGTGCCAGCAGTTTATTATGGAGGGACAATGAGCAGTTCTTC.